This TCR beta chain was documented in a study of cytomegalovirus exposure and HLA in healthy donors. A note on this clone: What it binds is unknown.

Study observations and caveats: Most TCRs appeared rarely, but some public TCRs recurred in many donors.

PCR was performed using 60 Vbeta and 13 Jbeta primers. TCRdb's copy holds only in-frame clones and misses some; the assay was immunoSEQ multiplex PCR. The sample contains approximately 100,000 clones, about 80% of which appear only once. The germline V gene encodes CDR1 SGHDT and CDR2 YYEEEE. The CDR3 contains 15 residues. Trimming took off 1 base at V and 4 bases at J, with 14 bases between the two ends. The V and J genes are TRBV5-6 and TRBJ2-5; D might be TRBD1 (5 bases). The sequence was obtained from a woman in her forties in good health and CMV-seronegative. The specimen sequenced was PBMCs. CDR3 nucleotides: TGTGCCAGCAGCTTGTTAGGGGTAGCTAGAGAGACCCAGTACTTC. Encoded protein: CASSLLGVARETQYF.